A selection of T cell receptor beta chains follows, all from one sample in a study of T cell repertoires in breast cancer. In TCRdb, the emulsion pairing reads were re-called with MiXCR into one record per CDR3 protein. The profile covers some 37,000 distinct CDR3 sequences, with about 50% appearing a single time and less than 80% taken by the ten largest. The sequencing sample was made of CD8+ T cells. The receptors originated from a pool of human donors with breast cancer or a healthy control (not recorded which). Both conserved end residues are part of each CDR3. Each record gives: J gene, D gene, V gene, clone size, CDR3 protein, CDR3 DNA. The D gene is left open where the match is weak. Rows may omit the clone size; those that give it use once, few, many or a size class.

>TRBJ2-1|NA|TRBV7-3|NA
CARASSSYNEQFF
TGTGCCCGCGCTAGTTCCTCCTACAATGAGCAGTTCTTC
>TRBJ1-5|TRBD1|TRBV6-1|NA
CASIPGGTANSNQPQHF
TGTGCCAGCATCCCCGGGGGGACAGCTAATAGCAATCAGCCCCAGCATTTT
>TRBJ1-1|NA|TRBV6-1|few
CASTKVGTLNTEAFF
TGTGCCAGCACGAAGGTGGGGACACTGAACACTGAAGCTTTCTTT
>TRBJ2-1|NA|TRBV3-1|NA
CASSQDLQGRSYNEQFF
TGTGCCAGCAGCCAAGATCTTCAGGGTCGGTCCTACAATGAGCAGTTCTTC
>TRBJ1-2|NA|TRBV27|NA
CASTPLGRITEGYTF
TGTGCCAGCACCCCTCTGGGGAGGATTACGGAGGGCTACACCTTC
>TRBJ2-1|NA|TRBV7-2|once
CASSPPGANEQFF
TGTGCCAGCAGCCCCCCGGGAGCGAATGAGCAGTTCTTC
>TRBJ2-3|NA|TRBV12-5|NA
CASGRGTTAYTDTQYF
TGTGCTAGTGGCCGGGGGACGACAGCATACACAGATACGCAGTATTTT
>TRBJ2-3|TRBD2|TRBV2|NA
CASSRYSGSLTDTQYF
TGTGCCAGCAGTAGATATAGCGGGAGTTTGACAGATACGCAGTATTTT
>TRBJ2-7|TRBD2|TRBV6-1|NA
CANRRGMIYEQYF
TGTGCCAACAGGCGGGGGATGATCTACGAGCAGTACTTC
>TRBJ2-5|NA|TRBV18|NA
CASSPEETQYF
TGTGCCAGCTCACCTGAAGAGACCCAGTACTTC
>TRBJ1-1|NA|TRBV6-2/TRBV6-3|NA
CASTNYRDDEAFF
TGTGCCAGCACCAACTACAGGGATGACGAAGCTTTCTTT
>TRBJ2-5|NA|TRBV25-1|NA
CASSGSGQEAQYF
TGTGCCAGCAGTGGGTCAGGGCAAGAGGCCCAGTACTTC
>TRBJ2-7|NA|TRBV27|few
CASTQPRVYSYEQYF
TGTGCCAGCACCCAACCCAGGGTTTACTCCTACGAGCAGTACTTC
>TRBJ1-1|NA|TRBV2|NA
CASTGNTEAFF
TGTGCCAGCACGGGGAACACTGAAGCTTTCTTT